This is a list of T cell receptor beta chains from one sample in a study of shared clonotypes between healthy human individuals. Produced via immunoSEQ multiplex PCR; TCRdb's table is partial and in-frame only. The table lists 2,500,000 or so clones, more than 85% of them singletons. Specimen: naive CD4+ T cells from PBMCs. The receptors shown here come from a man younger than 35 in good health. Some clones in this sample may be carry-over from other donors' samples. Each CDR3 is given with its conserved first and last residue. The order of the fields is J gene, clone size, D gene, V gene, CDR3 DNA, CDR3 protein. The D gene is left open where the match is weak. Some rows mark clone size as missing; the rest say once, few, many or name a class of expanded clone.

J gene: TRBJ2-7; clone size: -; D gene: -; V gene: TRBV7-2; CDR3 DNA: TGTGCCAGCAGCTTGGCTAGCGCGCAGTACTTC; CDR3 protein: CASSLASAQYF
J gene: TRBJ1-2; clone size: once; D gene: -; V gene: TRBV7-2; CDR3 DNA: TGTGCCAGCAGCTTAGCTGCTAGTGGTGGCTACACCTTC; CDR3 protein: CASSLAASGGYTF
J gene: TRBJ2-7; clone size: -; D gene: TRBD1; V gene: TRBV2; CDR3 DNA: TGTGCCAGCACTCGAGAGGGGACAGGGATCTACGAGCAGTACTTC; CDR3 protein: CASTREGTGIYEQYF
J gene: TRBJ1-2; clone size: -; D gene: -; V gene: TRBV11-2; CDR3 DNA: TGTGCCAGCAGCTTATGGAACTCCTATGGCTACACCTTC; CDR3 protein: CASSLWNSYGYTF
J gene: TRBJ2-5; clone size: -; D gene: -; V gene: TRBV27; CDR3 DNA: TGTGCCAGCAGGATAACAGGCCAAGAGACCCAGTACTTC; CDR3 protein: CASRITGQETQYF
J gene: TRBJ2-7; clone size: -; D gene: TRBD1; V gene: TRBV7-3; CDR3 DNA: TGTGCCAGCAGCTTAACGGGACAGGGTTACGAGCAGTACTTC; CDR3 protein: CASSLTGQGYEQYF
J gene: TRBJ2-2; clone size: -; D gene: -; V gene: TRBV7-3; CDR3 DNA: TGTGCCAGCAGCGAACGGGCTACCGGGGAGCTGTTTTTT; CDR3 protein: CASSERATGELFF
J gene: TRBJ1-4; clone size: -; D gene: TRBD1; V gene: TRBV18; CDR3 DNA: TGTGCCAGCTCACTGGACAGGGTTCCTAATGAAAAACTGTTTTTT; CDR3 protein: CASSLDRVPNEKLFF
J gene: TRBJ1-1; clone size: -; D gene: TRBD1; V gene: TRBV5-1; CDR3 DNA: TGCGCCAGCAGCTTGGGAGGGGGCGTTGAAGCTTTCTTT; CDR3 protein: CASSLGGGVEAFF
J gene: TRBJ2-3; clone size: -; D gene: TRBD1; V gene: TRBV5-1; CDR3 DNA: TGCGCCAGCAGCTTGGCCGGGGGACAGGGGACAGATACGCAGTATTTT; CDR3 protein: CASSLAGGQGTDTQYF
J gene: TRBJ2-1; clone size: -; D gene: -; V gene: TRBV14; CDR3 DNA: TGTGCCAGCAGCCAAACCACACTCTACAATGAGCAGTTCTTC; CDR3 protein: CASSQTTLYNEQFF
J gene: TRBJ2-7; clone size: -; D gene: TRBD2; V gene: TRBV7-6; CDR3 DNA: TGTGCCAGCACTCCAGTAGAGGTACTAGCGGGAGAGGGGAGGTACGAGCAGTACTTC; CDR3 protein: CASTPVEVLAGEGRYEQYF
J gene: TRBJ2-7; clone size: -; D gene: TRBD1; V gene: TRBV19; CDR3 DNA: TGTGCCAGTAGTATACAAGCTGCGGGACAGGGCTACGAGCAGTACTTC; CDR3 protein: CASSIQAAGQGYEQYF
J gene: TRBJ2-5; clone size: -; D gene: -; V gene: TRBV19; CDR3 DNA: TGTGCCAGTAGTATAGGGGGTCGGGAGACCCAGTACTTC; CDR3 protein: CASSIGGRETQYF
J gene: TRBJ1-3; clone size: -; D gene: -; V gene: TRBV11-2; CDR3 DNA: TGTGCCAGCAGCCTCACGGACTCTGGAAACACCATATATTTT; CDR3 protein: CASSLTDSGNTIYF
J gene: TRBJ2-7; clone size: -; D gene: TRBD2; V gene: TRBV5-4; CDR3 DNA: TGTGCCAGCAGCTCAATGATAGCGGGGTCCTACGAGCAGTACTTC; CDR3 protein: CASSSMIAGSYEQYF
J gene: TRBJ2-3; clone size: -; D gene: -; V gene: TRBV12-5; CDR3 DNA: TGTGCTAGTGCCTTGGGGCTCACCGCCCCGATAGGAGATACGCAGTATTTT; CDR3 protein: CASALGLTAPIGDTQYF
J gene: TRBJ2-1; clone size: -; D gene: TRBD2; V gene: TRBV5-1; CDR3 DNA: TGCGCCAGCAGACTAACTAGCGGCTCCTACAATGAGCAGTTCTTC; CDR3 protein: CASRLTSGSYNEQFF
J gene: TRBJ2-7; clone size: -; D gene: TRBD1; V gene: TRBV18; CDR3 DNA: TGTGCCAGCTCAACCCTTAACGGGACAGGGCGCTACGAGCAGTACTTC; CDR3 protein: CASSTLNGTGRYEQYF
J gene: TRBJ1-4; clone size: -; D gene: -; V gene: TRBV5-4; CDR3 DNA: TGTGCCAGCAGCTTGGCGGGGGGGCTGGAGGAAAAACTGTTTTTT; CDR3 protein: CASSLAGGLEEKLFF